The 18 T cell receptor beta chains presented below share a single source sample, sequenced in a study of T cells in Graves' hyperthyroidism and ophthalmopathy. Amplified regions were TCR beta CDR3 sequences from RNA transcripts. The TCR CDR3 first-round RT-PCR relied on the HTBI primer set. From the multiplex PCR reads, TCRdb called clonotypes with MiXCR, one entry per CDR3 protein. The sample includes 490,000 or so distinct CDR3 sequences, just under 20% of them seen just once. The material sequenced was blood. The receptors come from a man aged 40-55 years with Graves' ophthalmopathy.

Ten or more counts support this clonotype. This sequence joins TRBV27 and TRBJ1-5, with D perhaps matching TRBD1 (5 bases). The CDR3 spans 17 residues. Germline CDR1 reads MNHEY; CDR2 reads SMNVEV (reference sequence). Deletions cut 6 bases from V and 2 bases from J, with 20 bases between. In nucleotides, the CDR3 is TGTGCCAGCAGCCCCTTGGGTAGGGCCAGGGGCAATCAGCCCCAGCATTTT. Amino acid sequence: CASSPLGRARGNQPQHF.

There are many counts of this clonotype. The genes are TRBV12-3 or TRBV12-4 and TRBJ1-1; D uncertain. Between the trimmed V and J ends, which lost 6 bases and 0 bases, there was a span of 14 bases. The CDR3 loop spans 15 amino acids. In DNA form, the CDR3 reads TGTGCCAGCAGATTGGGCAGTTTCATGAACACTGAAGCTTTCTTT. The encoded protein is CASRLGSFMNTEAFF.

This clonotype was picked up a small number of times. J is TRBJ2-3 and V is TRBV5-1, with D unresolved. Germline V gene lookup returns CDR1 SGHRS and CDR2 YFSETQ. V shed 4 bases and J shed 5 bases, with 20 bases lying between them. The CDR3 has 16 amino acids. Here the CDR3 reads CASSRNLEPSRDTQYF. The CDR3 coding sequence is TGCGCCAGCAGCAGAAATTTAGAACCTTCTCGAGATACGCAGTATTTT.

As concerns this clonotype: Here the CDR3 omits its conserved ending phenylalanine or tryptophan, so a read error is the likely source. V usage is TRBV6-4 and J usage is TRBJ1-1; D is uncertain. V was pared by 6 bases and J by 0 bases, with 8 bases between. The germline V gene encodes CDR1 MRHNA and CDR2 SNTAGT. The CDR3 sequence is 13 residues long. For the CDR3, the DNA is TGTGCCAGCAGCCAGGCAGTGAACACTGAAGCTTTCCTT. As protein: CASSQAVNTEAFL.

This clonotype was picked up many times. J is TRBJ1-1 and V is TRBV12-3 or TRBV12-4; 8 bases align to TRBD1. V trimming: 3 bases; J trimming: 10 bases; junction bases outside the gene matches: 4. The CDR3 consists of 12 residues. In nucleotides, the CDR3 is TGTGCCAGCAGTTTTTGGGACAGGCGAGCTTTCTTT. This gives the protein CASSFWDRRAFF.

This clonotype was detected many times. V and J are TRBV28 and TRBJ2-7; 9 nucleotides agree with TRBD1. The CDR3 contains 15 residues. V lost 3 bases to trimming and J lost 5 bases; unmatched junction nucleotides: 8. Germline CDR1 reads MDHEN; CDR2 reads SYDVKM. The CDR3 region is CASSFSGTGLNEQYF. DNA for the CDR3: TGTGCCAGCAGTTTCTCGGGGACAGGGTTAAACGAGCAGTACTTC.

This clonotype was observed many times. V is TRBV28 and J is TRBJ1-1, with D unresolved. CDR3 length equals 13 residues. Germline loops: CDR1 MDHEN, CDR2 SYDVKM. The V end lost 3 bases, the J end lost 9 bases, and 14 bases lay between the germline ends. The CDR3 sequence is CASSFRIYPKAFF. CDR3 in DNA: TGTGCCAGCAGTTTTCGGATTTACCCTAAAGCTTTCTTT. Full variable domain (remainder filled in from reference TRBV28 and TRBJ1-1): DVKVTQSSRYLVKRTGEKVFLECVQDMDHENMFWYRQDPGLGLRLIYFSYDVKMKEKGDIPEGYSVSREKKERFSLILESASTNQTSMYLCASSFRIYPKAFFGQGTRLTVV.

This clonotype was recorded at least ten times. The chain couples TRBV20-1 to TRBJ1-5; D uncertain. The V gene lost 3 bases and the J gene lost 7 bases, with 7 bases spanning the gap. The germline V gene encodes CDR1 DFQATT and CDR2 SNEGSKA (reference sequence). The CDR3 covers 11 residues. DNA of the CDR3: TGCAGTGCTAGCCCCGGACAGCCCCAGCATTTT. Its translation is CSASPGQPQHF.

This clonotype was counted only a few times. The chain recombines TRBV5-1 with TRBJ1-2, with 9 bases fitting TRBD1. Germline V gene data show CDR1 as SGHRS and CDR2 as YFSETQ. J lost 6 bases, V lost 5 bases, and 8 bases had no gene match. The CDR3 extends over 14 amino acids. CDR3 sequence: CASSFWTGEDGYTF. The CDR3 nucleotides are TGCGCCAGCAGTTTTTGGACAGGGGAGGATGGCTACACCTTC. Complete variable domain (other parts from reference TRBV5-1 and TRBJ1-2): KAGVTQTPRYLIKTRGQQVTLSCSPISGHRSVSWYQQTPGQGLQFLFEYFSETQRNKGNFPGRFSGRQFSNSRSEMNVSTLELGDSALYLCASSFWTGEDGYTFGSGTRLTVV.

The gene calls are TRBV5-6 and TRBJ2-1; perhaps TRBD1 as D (5 bases). This CDR3 region has 14 residues. The V end was cut by 3 bases, the J end by 6 bases, with 13 bases between. Germline V gene lookup returns CDR1 SGHDT and CDR2 YYEEEE. CDR3 DNA: TGTGCCAGCAGCTCACAGGATGTCTCCAATGAGCAGTTCTTC. Translating gives CASSSQDVSNEQFF.

CDR3 region: CASSRVGGNTEAFF. CDR3 nucleotide sequence: TGTGCCAGCTCACGCGTAGGAGGAAACACTGAAGCTTTCTTT. V usage is TRBV18 and J usage is TRBJ1-1; no definite D call. CDR3 length: 14 amino acids. Germline V gene data show CDR1 as KGHSH and CDR2 as LQKENI. V was trimmed by 4 bases and J by 2 bases, leaving 11 bases between them.

This clonotype was seen more than once but under ten times. This rearrangement joins TRBV5-6 to TRBJ1-4; 9 bases match TRBD1. The V gene's germline CDR1 is SGHDT and CDR2 YYEEEE. The V gene end was trimmed by 1 base and the J gene end by 5 bases; junction bases not matched to a gene: 3. This CDR3 is built from 15 residues. The CDR3 bases are TGTGCCAGCAGCTTGCCGACAGGGGGAAATGAAAAACTGTTTTTT. Translated, it gives CASSLPTGGNEKLFF.

This clonotype was seen ten or more times. The chain combines TRBV2 with TRBJ2-4, with D unclear. The CDR3 totals 13 residues. Germline V gene lookup returns CDR1 SNHLY and CDR2 FYNNEI. V was cut by 4 bases and J by 1 base, with 5 bases left in between. CDR3 nucleotides: TGTGCCAGCAGTGCAGACGCCAAAAACATTCAGTACTTC. The encoded protein is CASSADAKNIQYF.

This clonotype came up many times. The V and J genes are TRBV28 and TRBJ2-5; possibly TRBD1 or TRBD2 for D (7 bases each). From germline, CDR1 is MDHEN and CDR2 SYDVKM. This CDR3 has 22 amino acids. Trimming shortened V by 5 bases and J by 10 bases, and 44 bases separated the two germline ends. The CDR3 bases are TGTGCCAGCAGTCACAGCAGTTTTGGGCGTGGGTGGGACAGCGACCTACGGGGGGTCCAGTACTTC. Translated, it gives CASSHSSFGRGWDSDLRGVQYF.

The V call is TRBV11-2, the J call TRBJ1-1; 7 nucleotides align to TRBD1. This CDR3 contains 13 residues. Trimming removed 4 bases from V and 6 bases from J; junction bases left unmatched: 5. Germline assignment: CDR1 SGHAT and CDR2 FQNNGV. CDR3 in DNA: TGTGCCAGCAGCTCCCAGGGGGTCGCTGAAGCTTTCTTT. Translation: CASSSQGVAEAFF.

The J gene is TRBJ2-7, the V gene TRBV6-2 or TRBV6-3; D is unresolved. The CDR3 loop spans 15 amino acids. CDR1 and CDR2 from the germline V gene are MNHEY and SVGEGT. V lost 2 bases and J 3 bases, leaving 14 bases between the germline ends. CDR3 bases: TGTGCCAGCAGTTACGGGCTCGTTGGAAACTACGAGCAGTACTTC. Amino acids: CASSYGLVGNYEQYF.

The rearrangement uses TRBV6-1 and TRBJ1-4; D gene uncertain. Germline V lookup: CDR1 MNHNS, CDR2 SASEGT. The CDR3 sequence is 12 residues long. The ends were cut back, 7 bases at V and 8 bases at J, with 11 bases in the middle. CDR3: CASTAGREKLFF. The CDR3 DNA sequence: TGTGCCAGCACCGCGGGGAGGGAAAAACTGTTTTTT.

The table lists this clonotype with a few counts. This sequence joins TRBV14 and TRBJ2-1; 8 nucleotides line up with TRBD2. Germline V gene lookup returns CDR1 SGHDN and CDR2 FVKESK. The V gene end was trimmed by 0 bases and the J gene end by 2 bases; junction bases not matched to a gene: 9. This CDR3 region has 18 residues. The CDR3: CASSQDPFLGGAYNEQFF. CDR3 DNA sequence: TGTGCCAGCAGCCAAGATCCATTTCTCGGGGGGGCCTACAATGAGCAGTTCTTC.